These 20 T cell receptor beta chains originate from one sample sequenced in a study of blood T cell repertoires in COVID-19. Clones were read by immunoSEQ multiplex PCR, and TCRdb kept only the in-frame ones, dropping some. Of 150,000 to 200,000 clones in the sample, around 89% are singletons; the top ten hold under 2%. Specimen: peripheral blood. The receptors derive from a young man who had recovered from COVID-19.

This chain links TRBV28 with TRBJ1-2; D remains unclear. The CDR3 contains 14 residues. Trimming pared 2 bases from V and 2 bases from J, leaving 9 bases between. The germline gives CDR1 MDHEN, CDR2 SYDVKM. The CDR3 DNA reads as TGTGCCAGCAGTTTACCAGGAACAAACTATGGCTACACCTTC. Translated: CASSLPGTNYGYTF.

The rearrangement joins TRBV6-2 or TRBV6-3 to TRBJ2-7; 8 positions match TRBD1. CDR3 length: 14 residues. V trimming: 7 bases; J trimming: 2 bases; junction bases outside the gene matches: 7. From germline, CDR1 is MNHEY and CDR2 SVGEGT. The CDR3 spells CASTPGGEAYEQYF. CDR3 nucleotide sequence: TGTGCCAGCACCCCAGGGGGCGAAGCCTACGAGCAGTACTTC.

The chain joins TRBV10-3 to TRBJ2-1; 8 bases are shared with TRBD2. The CDR3 has 14 residues. Trimming removed 3 bases from V and 4 bases from J; junction bases left unmatched: 2. Germline V CDR1 and CDR2: ENHRY, SYGVKD. This CDR3 is CAISDPGGYNEQFF. Written as DNA, the CDR3 is TGTGCCATCAGTGACCCGGGAGGGTACAATGAGCAGTTCTTC.

The J gene is TRBJ2-1, the V gene TRBV5-4; 11 bases agree with TRBD2. This CDR3 is built from 17 residues. V lost 1 base, J lost 8 bases, and 11 bases stayed unmatched. Looked up from germline, CDR1 is SGHNT and CDR2 is YYREEE (reference sequence). CDR3 DNA: TGTGCCAGCAGCTTGACAGTCCCTAGCGGGAGGACTTATGAGCAGTTCTTC. It codes for CASSLTVPSGRTYEQFF.

The chain has TRBV7-2 and TRBJ2-2; D is possibly TRBD1 (5 bases). V was cut by 3 bases and J by 5 bases, with 16 bases left in between. From germline, CDR1 is SGHTA and CDR2 FQGNSA. The CDR3 runs to 16 residues. CDR3 residues: CASSFLVRTTTGELFF. In DNA form, the CDR3 reads TGTGCCAGCAGCTTTCTCGTTAGGACAACGACCGGGGAGCTGTTTTTT.

This chain uses TRBV20-1 with TRBJ2-7, with no clear D. The CDR3 is made up of 11 amino acids. Trimming cost V 6 bases and J 4 bases, with 10 bases left between them. Germline CDR1 DFQATT, CDR2 SNEGSKA (reference sequence). The CDR3 region has the DNA TGCAGTGCCGCTATCGAATACGAGCAGTACTTC. Protein sequence: CSAAIEYEQYF.

This chain links TRBV7-2 with TRBJ2-1; a weak D match, TRBD2 (5 bases). V lost 5 bases and J lost 5, with 13 bases in between. Per germline, CDR1 SGHTA and CDR2 FQGNSA. The CDR3 loop spans 14 amino acids. CDR3 in amino acids: CASSQTGLHNEQFF. The CDR3 DNA sequence: TGTGCCAGCAGCCAAACCGGACTTCACAATGAGCAGTTCTTC.

The rearrangement joins TRBV6-6 to TRBJ2-7, with no clear D. The CDR3 has 16 residues. The germline V gene has CDR1 MNHNY and CDR2 SVGAGI (reference sequence). Trimming removed 0 bases from V and 4 bases from J, with 16 bases in between. The DNA of the CDR3 is TGTGCCAGCAGTTACTCGAGTTCCAATCCGTTTTACGAGCAGTACTTC. Translated: CASSYSSSNPFYEQYF.

This chain links TRBV10-3 with TRBJ1-2, with a weak D call TRBD1 (5 bases). V lost 7 bases and J 6 bases, leaving 18 bases between the germline ends. The CDR3 has 14 residues. The V gene's germline CDR1 is ENHRY and CDR2 SYGVKD. In DNA form, the CDR3 reads TGTGCCATCACCGGAGGAGGGGCCCTCGATGGCTACACCTTC. Protein sequence: CAITGGGALDGYTF.

The sample holds one count of this clone. The gene calls are TRBV3-1 (or the pseudogene TRBV3-2) and TRBJ2-1, with a possible D match to TRBD2 (6 bases). Per the germline V gene, CDR1 is LGHDT and CDR2 is YNNKEL (reference sequence). Between the trimmed V and J ends, which lost 3 bases and 2 bases, there was a span of 8 bases. The CDR3 consists of 14 residues. CDR3 in DNA: TGTGCCAGCAGCCATCGACTAGCCTACAATGAGCAGTTCTTC. Its translation: CASSHRLAYNEQFF.

Regarding this clone: This CDR3 is also generated by other DNA sequences in the sample. The chain carries TRBV30 and TRBJ1-5; TRBD1 matches 9 bases. The J segment lost 2 bases and the V segment lost 5 bases, leaving 1 base of the junction unmatched. The germline gives CDR1 GTSNPN, CDR2 SVGIG (reference sequence). There are 13 residues in the CDR3. CDR3 in DNA: TGTGCCTGGCGGGACAGGGGCAATCAGCCCCAGCATTTT. Amino acid sequence: CAWRDRGNQPQHF.

The V gene is TRBV2, the J gene TRBJ1-2, with D hard to call. Germline CDR1 is SNHLY and CDR2 is FYNNEI. This CDR3 has 11 residues. V was pared by 8 bases and J by 0 bases, with 4 bases between. The CDR3 DNA is TGTGCCAGCCAGGCTAACTATGGCTACACCTTC. Residues: CASQANYGYTF.

The chain joins TRBV7-2 to TRBJ2-3; 13 nucleotides line up with TRBD2. The J segment lost 6 bases and the V segment lost 4 bases, leaving 4 bases of the junction unmatched. The CDR3 runs to 15 residues. Germline V lookup: CDR1 SGHTA, CDR2 FQGNSA. In DNA, the CDR3 is TGTGCCAGCAGCTACGGACTAGCGGGAGAGGATACGCAGTATTTT. Its protein is CASSYGLAGEDTQYF.

V is TRBV11-2 and J is TRBJ2-7; a weak D match, TRBD2 (7 bases). The CDR3 is made up of 12 amino acids. Germline CDR1 reads SGHAT; CDR2 reads FQNNGV. Trimming left V 3 bases short and J 6 bases short, with 9 bases between. The CDR3 nucleotides read TGTGCCAGCAGCTTCGGGGGGCCCGAGCAGTACTTC. It encodes CASSFGGPEQYF.

A single count supports this clone. The chain joins TRBV27 to TRBJ1-5, with D tentatively TRBD1 (5 bases). The germline V gene has CDR1 MNHEY and CDR2 SMNVEV (reference sequence). Trimming took off 6 bases at V and 9 bases at J, with 15 bases between the two ends. CDR3 length: 13 amino acids. The CDR3 sequence is CASSGAGVRPQHF. DNA for the CDR3: TGTGCCAGCAGCGGGGCGGGGGTGAGGCCCCAGCATTTT.

This rearrangement joins TRBV5-5 to TRBJ2-5; 8 bases agree with TRBD1. The V and J ends lost 5 bases and 2 bases, in that order; junction bases with no gene match: 14. There are 17 residues in the CDR3. Germline V CDR1 and CDR2: SGHKS, YYEKEE (reference sequence). The CDR3: CASRYPPQGAPQETQYF. The CDR3 coding sequence is TGTGCCAGCAGATACCCCCCTCAGGGGGCCCCTCAAGAGACCCAGTACTTC.

The chain uses TRBV7-6 and TRBJ1-2, with 8 bases that match TRBD1. This CDR3 has 16 amino acids. J was trimmed by 4 bases and V by 3 bases; bases with no gene match: 10. The germline gives CDR1 SGHVS, CDR2 FNYEAQ. The CDR3 reads CASSLTGTGDLYGYTF. In DNA form, the CDR3 reads TGTGCCAGCAGCTTGACAGGGACAGGAGATCTCTATGGCTACACCTTC.

The chain links TRBV7-2 to TRBJ2-3; D perhaps matches TRBD1 (5 bases). The germline V gene has CDR1 SGHTA and CDR2 FQGNSA. The germline V and J ends were trimmed by 5 bases and 4 bases, with 7 bases remaining between them. CDR3 length: 12 amino acids. The CDR3 DNA follows: TGTGCCAGCAGCCGCAGGGCAGATACGCAGTATTTT. This encodes CASSRRADTQYF. The whole variable domain, remainder taken from reference TRBV7-2 and TRBJ2-3, is GAGVSQSPSNKVTEKGKDVELRCDPISGHTALYWYRQSLGQGLEFLIYFQGNSAPDKSGLPSDRFSAERTGGSVSTLTIQRTQQEDSAVYLCASSRRADTQYFGPGTRLTVL.

In nucleotides, the CDR3 is TGTGCCAGCAGCTTGACCAACAGGGCCAACGCCTACGAGCAGTACTTC. Encoded protein: CASSLTNRANAYEQYF. The chain recombines TRBV7-9 with TRBJ2-7, with D possibly matching TRBD1 (6 bases). Germline V lookup: CDR1 SEHNR, CDR2 FQNEAQ (reference sequence). This CDR3 contains 16 residues. Trimming removed 3 bases at V and 2 bases at J, with 17 bases between.

CDR3 coding DNA: TGTGCCAGTAGTATAGGGCAGAATAGCAATCAGCCCCAGCATTTT. This translates into CASSIGQNSNQPQHF. This chain joins TRBV19 and TRBJ1-5, with no clear D. V was cut by 1 base and J by 0 bases, with 7 bases left in between. The CDR3 sequence is 15 residues long. CDR1 is LNHDA, CDR2 SQIVND, per germline (reference sequence).